Given below is one TCR beta chain in context. Its antigen target is currently unknown. Nothing much larger sits one base from this clone, and base qualities are not available. Trimming takes 2 bases from V and 0 bases from J, and the germline ends sit 17 bases apart. Counted from cysteine to phenylalanine, this CDR3 has 18 amino acids. CDR3 DNA is the only sequence kept; it has 54 bases, read in frame from the first base. Looking up the germline V gene yields CDR1 MGHRA and CDR2 YSYEKL. Genomic DNA was isolated from the sorted cells so that the TCRbeta CDR3 region could be sequenced. The immunoSEQ Assay was used to sequence the TCRbeta CDR3 regions. Held by TCRdb, this immuneACCESS table contains in-frame sequences only and omits some clones. Under half of the omission traces to an unresolved V gene where checked; the cause of the rest is unknown. The sample table contains about 80,000 clones; only one count was recorded for roughly 89% of them. The top ten clonotypes cover more than 0.15% of the sample.

The data originate from a study of OX40 agonist ivuxolimab in advanced cancers. With regard to the full study: Ivuxolimab was a fully human IgG2 agonistic monoclonal antibody targeting the costimulatory receptor OX40 (CD134). Intravenous ivuxolimab was administered to patients every 2 weeks at six dose levels: 0.01, 0.1, 0.3, 1.5, 3 and 10 mg/kg. Among the approximately 54 dose-escalation patients, 19 had hepatocellular carcinoma, 15 or so melanoma, 9 renal cell carcinoma and 9 head and neck cancer. A male proportion of around 80% and a mean age of approximately 58 years, ranging from roughly 23 to 80, were recorded for the dose-escalation cohort. Patients were allowed to have had prior anti-PD-1, anti-PD-L1 or anti-CTLA-4 therapy, and 30% to 50% of the dose-escalation patients had previously received checkpoint inhibitors. Partial responses occurred in three dose-escalation patients: two with cutaneous melanoma and one with hepatocellular carcinoma. Peripheral TCRbeta sequencing aimed to test whether ivuxolimab altered TCR sequence diversity and caused clonal T-cell expansion. The paper describes the monotherapy dose-escalation part (N of about 52 patients) of the phase I trial of ivuxolimab.

Patients with a history of autoimmune disease or receiving systemic immunosuppression were excluded from the trial. Peripheral blood for TCR sequencing was collected from all dose cohorts at baseline, on cycle 4 day 1, and on cycle 7 day 1. The samples were taken from a phase I, first-in-human, multicenter, open-label dose-escalation trial of ivuxolimab. Adults with locally advanced or metastatic melanoma, renal cell carcinoma, hepatocellular carcinoma or head and neck squamous cell carcinoma were enrolled in the trial. Before TCR sequencing, CD4+ T cells and CD8+ T cells were sorted from peripheral blood as separate populations. Paper-wide results and their limitations: In the 0.1-3.0 mg/kg groups, partial responders were among the patients with the lowest normalized peripheral clonal expansion, particularly in CD8+ T cells. The antigen specificity of the clonally expanded peripheral T cells was not determined. After ivuxolimab, more expanded clones were found on average in CD8+ T cells than in CD4+ T cells. Clonal expansion of both CD4+ and CD8+ blood T cells was observed from baseline to week 6 at doses 0.1 to 3.0 mg/kg. Low levels of normalized T-cell clonal expansion were also seen in some nonresponding patients.

This clonotype was obtained from an adult with an advanced solid tumor such as melanoma, head and neck, liver or kidney cancer. The specimen comprised CD4+ or CD8+ T cells sorted from blood, sampled in a trial of the OX40 agonist ivuxolimab. The chain links TRBV4-1 with TRBJ1-3; the D gene identity is not certain. The CDR3 region reads CASSQPGVQGISGNTIYF. The DNA sequence follows: TGCGCCAGCAGCCAACCCGGGGTTCAAGGCATCTCTGGAAACACCATATATTTT.